This T cell receptor (beta chain) was observed in a study of cytomegalovirus exposure and HLA in healthy donors. Germline V gene data show CDR1 as WNHNN and CDR2 as SYGVQD (reference sequence). After removal of 0 bases from V and 4 bases from J, the junction contained 12 bases not matched to a gene. This CDR3 is built from 19 residues. Vbeta (60) and Jbeta (13) primers were used in the PCR. Assay used: immunoSEQ multiplex PCR; TCRdb lists only in-frame clones, some missing. This sample carries some 120,000 clones, approximately 15% of them seen once, and the ten largest clones take under 2.5%. This clone came up a few times. Other DNA sequences of this sample code for an identical CDR3.

The origin of this receptor is a woman in her late teens or twenties in good health and CMV-seronegative. The sample consisted of PBMCs. This rearrangement joins TRBV10-1 to TRBJ1-1; 12 bases are shared with TRBD1. The CDR3 coding sequence is TGCGCCAGCAGTGAGTCGAAGGCCGGGACAGGGGGCGTCGTCACTGAAGCTTTCTTT. Residues: CASSESKAGTGGVVTEAFF.